A single sample gave rise to the 19 T cell receptor beta chains below, sequenced in a study of T cell responses to AZD1222 COVID-19 vaccine. Produced via immunoSEQ multiplex PCR; TCRdb's table is partial and in-frame only. Here the sample spans 130,000 to 150,000 clones, about 92% being singletons. Sample: peripheral blood, taken on day 0 of AZD1222 vaccination. The receptors stem from an adult in good health.

The rearrangement uses TRBV9 and TRBJ1-2, with D uncertain. CDR1 SGDLS and CDR2 YYNGEE come from the germline V gene. The CDR3 sequence is 15 residues long. V lost 0 bases to trimming and J lost 6 bases, with 15 bases between them. The CDR3 region has the DNA TGTGCCAGCAGCGTAGGGGGAGCCTCGCTAAATGGCTACACCTTC. It specifies CASSVGGASLNGYTF.

The chain uses TRBV7-9 and TRBJ2-7; the D gene is possibly TRBD1 (6 bases). In germline, CDR1 is SEHNR, CDR2 FQNEAQ (reference sequence). CDR3 length: 14 amino acids. Trimming removed 1 base from V and 2 bases from J, with 9 bases in between. The CDR3 protein is CASSLVQGTYEQYF. The CDR3 DNA reads as TGTGCCAGCAGCTTAGTACAGGGAACCTACGAGCAGTACTTC.

The CDR3 sequence is CASRFRGGSYEQYF. CDR3 DNA: TGTGCCAGCAGATTCAGAGGCGGCTCCTACGAGCAGTACTTC. This chain joins TRBV28 and TRBJ2-7; D remains ambiguous. Germline-derived CDR1 and CDR2 are MDHEN and SYDVKM. V was trimmed by 6 bases and J by 0 bases, leaving 12 bases between them. The CDR3 is 14 residues long.

Only a few counts were recorded for this clone. This rearrangement joins TRBV9 to TRBJ1-6, with TRBD1 as a possible D gene (5 bases). Germline V CDR1 and CDR2: SGDLS, YYNGEE. Trimming took off 1 base at V and 10 bases at J, with 18 bases between the two ends. The CDR3 has 16 amino acids. The CDR3 DNA reads as TGTGCCAGCAGCGTAAATTCCGGGACGGGCTTGTCACCCCTCCACTTT. Translation: CASSVNSGTGLSPLHF.

The chain combines TRBV13 with TRBJ1-3, with a tentative D call TRBD1 (5 bases). This CDR3 comprises 14 residues. Germline CDR1 reads PRHDT; CDR2 reads FYEKMQ (reference sequence). V gave up 0 bases and J gave up 7 bases, with 10 bases separating them. CDR3 DNA: TGTGCCAGCAGCTTAGGGGGACCTCGGAACACCATATATTTT. The encoded protein is CASSLGGPRNTIYF.

The chain has TRBV18 and TRBJ2-1; D may match TRBD1 or TRBD2 (6 bases each). This CDR3 is 16 amino acids long. Germline assignment: CDR1 KGHSH and CDR2 LQKENI. Deletions cut 3 bases from V and 4 bases from J, with 16 bases between. The CDR3 nucleotides are TGTGCCAGCTCACCGTCGACGGGGGCTACTTACAATGAGCAGTTCTTC. Its translation: CASSPSTGATYNEQFF.

This chain connects TRBV2 to TRBJ2-7; no definite D call. V was cut by 0 bases and J by 9 bases, with 12 bases left in between. Germline lookup yields CDR1 SNHLY and CDR2 FYNNEI. The CDR3 is 13 residues long. The CDR3 sequence is CASSEAPVPGQYF. The CDR3 nucleotides read TGTGCCAGCAGTGAAGCTCCTGTCCCGGGGCAGTACTTC.

This chain uses TRBV6-1 with TRBJ1-1; no firm D call. The V end lost 1 base, the J end lost 0 bases, and 9 bases lay between the germline ends. The CDR3 has 15 amino acids. Looked up from germline, CDR1 is MNHNS and CDR2 is SASEGT. In DNA form, the CDR3 reads TGTGCCAGCAGTGAAGATCCCCGGATGAACACTGAAGCTTTCTTT. It translates to CASSEDPRMNTEAFF.

This chain joins TRBV10-1 and TRBJ2-1, with D possibly being TRBD2 (6 bases). Trimming pared 3 bases from V and 3 bases from J, leaving 15 bases between. From germline, CDR1 is WNHNN and CDR2 SYGVQD (reference sequence). The CDR3 is 16 amino acids. DNA for the CDR3: TGCGCCAGCAGTGAAGTTCGGCGGGGCGACTACAATGAGCAGTTCTTC. Translating gives CASSEVRRGDYNEQFF.

This clone came up once. The V gene is TRBV6-5, the J gene TRBJ2-7; D is unclear. Between the trimmed V and J ends, which lost 7 bases and 6 bases, there was a span of 10 bases. The length of the CDR3 is 11 residues. Germline lookup yields CDR1 MNHEY and CDR2 SVGAGI. CDR3 coding DNA: TGTGCCAGCACGGGCGGTACCGAGCAGTACTTC. Encoded protein: CASTGGTEQYF.

The J gene is TRBJ2-7, the V gene TRBV20-1, with unresolved D. Per germline, CDR1 DFQATT and CDR2 SNEGSKA (reference sequence). The CDR3 is 11 amino acids. V was pared by 0 bases and J by 12 bases, with 12 bases between. The CDR3 protein is CSARDQGNRYF. CDR3 sequence (DNA): TGCAGTGCTAGAGATCAAGGGAATCGGTACTTC.

DNA of the CDR3: TGCGCCAGCAGCTTGAGCGGACAGGGGGAGACCCAGTACTTC. It translates to CASSLSGQGETQYF. The rearrangement uses TRBV5-1 and TRBJ2-5; 9 nucleotides line up with TRBD1. The germline CDR1 and CDR2 sequences are SGHRS and YFSETQ. With V trimmed by 1 base and J by 5 bases, 3 bases remained unmatched. The CDR3 contains 14 residues.

The J gene is TRBJ1-4, the V gene TRBV2; 8 nucleotides agree with TRBD1. Germline V gene sequence: CDR1 SNHLY, CDR2 FYNNEI. Trimming cost V 6 bases and J 5 bases; bases outside gene matches: 5. The CDR3 covers 14 residues. CDR3 residues: CASSPGQVNEKLFF. CDR3 nucleotide sequence: TGTGCCAGCAGCCCGGGACAGGTCAATGAAAAACTGTTTTTT.

The chain joins TRBV24-1 to TRBJ2-2, with 8 bases that match TRBD2. Germline CDR1 is KGHDR and CDR2 is SFDVKD. The trim removed 4 bases at V and 6 bases at J, leaving 12 bases unmatched. The CDR3 is made up of 17 amino acids. The DNA of the CDR3 is TGTGCCACCAGTGACCCCAGGAGCGGGGGTTTCTCCGGGGAGCTGTTTTTT. It translates to CATSDPRSGGFSGELFF.

This clone was recorded once. The gene calls are TRBV11-2 and TRBJ2-7; 7 nucleotides match TRBD2. The CDR3 has 18 amino acids. The germline V gene has CDR1 SGHAT and CDR2 FQNNGV. V shed 5 bases, J shed 3 bases, and the junction held 19 bases outside the gene matches. CDR3 amino acids: CASSHPGGWRGKGYEQYF. The DNA for the CDR3 is TGTGCCAGCAGCCACCCCGGTGGGTGGCGGGGGAAAGGCTACGAGCAGTACTTC.

The chain links TRBV9 to TRBJ2-5; D gene uncertain. Germline assignment: CDR1 SGDLS and CDR2 YYNGEE. The length of the CDR3 is 17 residues. V lost 0 bases to trimming and J lost 6 bases, with 21 bases between them. The CDR3 region is CASSVGPATAPWKTQYF. The CDR3 DNA sequence: TGTGCCAGCAGCGTAGGGCCCGCTACGGCCCCATGGAAGACCCAGTACTTC.

The chain links TRBV2 to TRBJ2-5; no clear D. Germline-derived CDR1 and CDR2 are SNHLY and FYNNEI. The CDR3 has 13 residues. Trimming cost V 7 bases and J 3 bases, with 12 bases left between them. The CDR3 protein is CASTPEVEETQYF. CDR3 bases: TGTGCCAGCACCCCCGAAGTAGAAGAGACCCAGTACTTC.

This chain uses TRBV28 with TRBJ1-6, with D perhaps matching TRBD1 (6 bases). Germline loops: CDR1 MDHEN, CDR2 SYDVKM. The CDR3 has 14 amino acids. CDR3 coding DNA: TGTGTCTCCCGGGGGGGCGCGGGGCCTTCACCCCTCCACTTT. As protein: CVSRGGAGPSPLHF.

This chain joins TRBV20-1 and TRBJ2-7; possibly TRBD2 for D (6 bases). The germline V gene has CDR1 DFQATT and CDR2 SNEGSKA (reference sequence). The CDR3 has 11 amino acids. V shed 8 bases and J shed 2 bases, with 10 bases lying between them. The CDR3 loop reads CSFSGAYEQYF. CDR3 DNA: TGCAGTTTCTCGGGGGCCTACGAGCAGTACTTC.